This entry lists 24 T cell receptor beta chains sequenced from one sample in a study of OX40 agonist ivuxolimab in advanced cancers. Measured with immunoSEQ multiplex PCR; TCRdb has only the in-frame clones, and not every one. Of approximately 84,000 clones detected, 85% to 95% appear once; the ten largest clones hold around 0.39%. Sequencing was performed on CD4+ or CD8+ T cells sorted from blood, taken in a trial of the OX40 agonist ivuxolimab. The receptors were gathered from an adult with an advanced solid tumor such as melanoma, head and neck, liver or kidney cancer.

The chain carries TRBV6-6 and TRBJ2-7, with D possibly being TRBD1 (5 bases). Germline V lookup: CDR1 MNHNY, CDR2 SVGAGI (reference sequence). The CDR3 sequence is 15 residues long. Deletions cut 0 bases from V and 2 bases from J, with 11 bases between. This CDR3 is CASSYSGQATYEQYF. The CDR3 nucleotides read TGTGCCAGCAGTTACTCTGGACAAGCTACCTACGAGCAGTACTTC.

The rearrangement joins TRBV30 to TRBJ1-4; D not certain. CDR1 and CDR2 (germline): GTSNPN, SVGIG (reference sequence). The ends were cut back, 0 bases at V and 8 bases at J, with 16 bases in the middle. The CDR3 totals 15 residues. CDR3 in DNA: TGTGCCTGGAGTGTAAAATCGTCGGGCTCCGAAAAACTGTTTTTT. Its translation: CAWSVKSSGSEKLFF.

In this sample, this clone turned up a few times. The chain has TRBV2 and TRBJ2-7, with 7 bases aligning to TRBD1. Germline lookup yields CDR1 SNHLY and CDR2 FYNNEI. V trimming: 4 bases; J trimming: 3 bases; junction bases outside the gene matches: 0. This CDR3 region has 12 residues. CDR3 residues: CASSGQGYEQYF. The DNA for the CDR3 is TGTGCCAGCAGTGGACAGGGCTACGAGCAGTACTTC.

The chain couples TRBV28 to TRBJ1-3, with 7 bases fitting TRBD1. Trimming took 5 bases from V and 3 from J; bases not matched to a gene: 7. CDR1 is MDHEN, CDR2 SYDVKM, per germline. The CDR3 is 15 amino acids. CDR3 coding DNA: TGTGCCAGCAGTCCCACAGGGGAAATTGGAAACACCATATATTTT. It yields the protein CASSPTGEIGNTIYF.

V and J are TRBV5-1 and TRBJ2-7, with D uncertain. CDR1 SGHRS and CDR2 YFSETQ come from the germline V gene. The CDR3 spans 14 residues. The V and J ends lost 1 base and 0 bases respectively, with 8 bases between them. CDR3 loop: CASSLSGFSYEQYF. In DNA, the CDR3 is TGCGCCAGCAGCTTGAGTGGCTTCTCCTACGAGCAGTACTTC.

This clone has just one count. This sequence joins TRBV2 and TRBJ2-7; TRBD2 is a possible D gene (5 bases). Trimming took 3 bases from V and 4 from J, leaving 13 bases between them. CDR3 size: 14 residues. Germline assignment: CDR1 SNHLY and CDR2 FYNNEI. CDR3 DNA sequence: TGTGCCAGCAGTGAGGGAGTAGTTGTGTACGAGCAGTACTTC. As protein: CASSEGVVVYEQYF. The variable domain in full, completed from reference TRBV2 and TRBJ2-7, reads EPEVTQTPSHQVTQMGQEVILRCVPISNHLYFYWYRQILGQKVEFLVSFYNNEISEKSEIFDDQFSVERPDGSNFTLKIRSTKLEDSAMYFCASSEGVVVYEQYFGPGTRLTVT.

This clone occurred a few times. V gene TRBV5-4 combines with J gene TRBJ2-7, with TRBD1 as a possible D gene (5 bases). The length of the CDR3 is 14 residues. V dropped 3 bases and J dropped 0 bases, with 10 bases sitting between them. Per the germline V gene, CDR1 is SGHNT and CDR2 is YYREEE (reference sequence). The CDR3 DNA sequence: TGTGCCAGCAGCTCCAGACAGTCCTCCTACGAGCAGTACTTC. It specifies CASSSRQSSYEQYF.

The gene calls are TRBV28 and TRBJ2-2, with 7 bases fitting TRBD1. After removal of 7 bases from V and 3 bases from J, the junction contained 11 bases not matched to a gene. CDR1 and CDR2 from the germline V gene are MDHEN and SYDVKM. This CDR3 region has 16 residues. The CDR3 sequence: CASIQTGLRDTGELFF. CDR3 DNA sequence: TGTGCCAGCATCCAGACAGGGTTAAGGGACACCGGGGAGCTGTTTTTT. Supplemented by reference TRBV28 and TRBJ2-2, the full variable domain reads DVKVTQSSRYLVKRTGEKVFLECVQDMDHENMFWYRQDPGLGLRLIYFSYDVKMKEKGDIPEGYSVSREKKERFSLILESASTNQTSMYLCASIQTGLRDTGELFFGEGSRLTVL.

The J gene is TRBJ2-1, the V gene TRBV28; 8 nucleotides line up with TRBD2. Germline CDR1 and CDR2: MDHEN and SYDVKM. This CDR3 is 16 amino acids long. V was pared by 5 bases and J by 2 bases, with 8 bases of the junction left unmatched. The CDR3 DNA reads TGTGCCAGCAGTCAACCGGGGGGGGCCCCCTACAATGAGCAGTTCTTC. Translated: CASSQPGGAPYNEQFF.

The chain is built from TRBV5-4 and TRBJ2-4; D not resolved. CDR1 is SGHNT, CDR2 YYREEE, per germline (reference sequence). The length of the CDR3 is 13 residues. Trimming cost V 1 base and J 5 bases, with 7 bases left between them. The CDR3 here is CASSLPTENIQYF. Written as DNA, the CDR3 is TGTGCCAGCAGCTTGCCTACCGAAAACATTCAGTACTTC.

The CDR3 DNA sequence: TGTGCCAGCAGTACCGACACTTACACCGGGGAGCTGTTTTTT. This encodes CASSTDTYTGELFF. V is TRBV27 and J is TRBJ2-2, with unresolved D. The CDR3 is 14 residues long. Trimming shortened V by 5 bases and J by 3 bases, and 10 bases separated the two germline ends. Germline V gene lookup returns CDR1 MNHEY and CDR2 SMNVEV (reference sequence).

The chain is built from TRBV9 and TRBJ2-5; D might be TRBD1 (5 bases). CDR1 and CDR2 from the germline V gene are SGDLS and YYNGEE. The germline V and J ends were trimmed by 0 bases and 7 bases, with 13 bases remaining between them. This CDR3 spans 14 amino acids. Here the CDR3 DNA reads TGTGCCAGCAGCGTAGCGCAGGGCCGATCGACCCAGTACTTC. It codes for CASSVAQGRSTQYF.

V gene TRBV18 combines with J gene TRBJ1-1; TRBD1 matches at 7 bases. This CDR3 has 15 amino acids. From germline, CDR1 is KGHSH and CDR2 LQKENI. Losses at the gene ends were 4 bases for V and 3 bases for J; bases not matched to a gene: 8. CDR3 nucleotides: TGTGCCAGCTCACTCACAGGGGACGGGGACACTGAAGCTTTCTTT. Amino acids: CASSLTGDGDTEAFF.

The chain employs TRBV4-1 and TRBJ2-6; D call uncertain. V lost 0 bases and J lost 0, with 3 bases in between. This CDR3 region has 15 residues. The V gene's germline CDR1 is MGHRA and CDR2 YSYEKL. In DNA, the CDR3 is TGCGCCAGCAGCCAAGACGTCTCTGGGGCCAACGTCCTGACTTTC. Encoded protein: CASSQDVSGANVLTF.

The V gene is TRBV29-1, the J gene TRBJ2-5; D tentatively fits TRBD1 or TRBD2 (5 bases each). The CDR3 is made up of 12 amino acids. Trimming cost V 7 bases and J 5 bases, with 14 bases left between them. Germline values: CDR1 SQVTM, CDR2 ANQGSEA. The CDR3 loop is CSGGKIMETQYF. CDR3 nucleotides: TGCAGCGGGGGGAAGATAATGGAGACCCAGTACTTC.

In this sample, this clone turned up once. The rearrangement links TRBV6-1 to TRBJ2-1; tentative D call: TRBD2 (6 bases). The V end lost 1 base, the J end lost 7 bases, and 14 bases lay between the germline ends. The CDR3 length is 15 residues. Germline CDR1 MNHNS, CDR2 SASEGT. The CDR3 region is CASSEEFTGGNEQFF. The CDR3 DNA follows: TGTGCCAGCAGTGAAGAATTTACCGGGGGAAATGAGCAGTTCTTC.

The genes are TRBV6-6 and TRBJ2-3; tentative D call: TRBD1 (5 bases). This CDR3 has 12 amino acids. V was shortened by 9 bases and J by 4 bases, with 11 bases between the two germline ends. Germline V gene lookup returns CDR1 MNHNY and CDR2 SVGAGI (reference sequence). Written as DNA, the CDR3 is TGTGCCAGTGCAGGGATCGCAGATACGCAGTATTTT. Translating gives CASAGIADTQYF.

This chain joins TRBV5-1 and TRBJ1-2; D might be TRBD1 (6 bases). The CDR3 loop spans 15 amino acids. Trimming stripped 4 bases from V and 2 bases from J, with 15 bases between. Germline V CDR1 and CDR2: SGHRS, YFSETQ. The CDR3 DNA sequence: TGCGCCAGCAGCGCTACGGTTCAGGGGAACTATGGCTACACCTTC. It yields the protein CASSATVQGNYGYTF.

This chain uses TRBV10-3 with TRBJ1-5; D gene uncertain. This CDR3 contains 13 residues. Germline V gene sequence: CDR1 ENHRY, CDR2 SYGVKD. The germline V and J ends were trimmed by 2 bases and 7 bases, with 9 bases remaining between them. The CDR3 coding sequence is TGTGCCATCAGTGAGGAAGAGTACCAGCCCCAGCATTTT. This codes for CAISEEEYQPQHF.

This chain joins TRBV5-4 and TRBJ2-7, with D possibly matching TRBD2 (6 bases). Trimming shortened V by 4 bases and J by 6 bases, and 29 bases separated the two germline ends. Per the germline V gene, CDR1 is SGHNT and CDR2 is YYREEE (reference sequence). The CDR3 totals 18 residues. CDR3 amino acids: CASSPLTQATSKVPEQYF. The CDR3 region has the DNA TGTGCCAGCAGCCCCTTAACCCAGGCGACTAGTAAGGTCCCCGAGCAGTACTTC.

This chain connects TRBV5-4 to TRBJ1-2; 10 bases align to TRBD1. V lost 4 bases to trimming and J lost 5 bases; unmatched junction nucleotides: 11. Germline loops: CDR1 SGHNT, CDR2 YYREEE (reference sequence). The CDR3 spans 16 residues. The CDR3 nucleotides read TGTGCCAGCAGCCAGCCGGGACAGGGGATTTCTTATGGCTACACCTTC. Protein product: CASSQPGQGISYGYTF.

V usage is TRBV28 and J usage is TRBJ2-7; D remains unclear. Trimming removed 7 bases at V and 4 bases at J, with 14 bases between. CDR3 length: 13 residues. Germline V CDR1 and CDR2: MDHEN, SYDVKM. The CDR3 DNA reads TGTGCCAGCACCATGTCCGGGCTATACGAGCAGTACTTC. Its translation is CASTMSGLYEQYF.

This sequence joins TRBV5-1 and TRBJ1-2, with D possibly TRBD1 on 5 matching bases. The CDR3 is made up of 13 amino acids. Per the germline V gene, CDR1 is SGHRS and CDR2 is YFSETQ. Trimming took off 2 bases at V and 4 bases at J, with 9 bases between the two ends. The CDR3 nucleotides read TGCGCCAGCAGCTTAGGGGTTCCCTATGGCTACACCTTC. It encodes CASSLGVPYGYTF. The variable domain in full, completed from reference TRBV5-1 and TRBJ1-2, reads KAGVTQTPRYLIKTRGQQVTLSCSPISGHRSVSWYQQTPGQGLQFLFEYFSETQRNKGNFPGRFSGRQFSNSRSEMNVSTLELGDSALYLCASSLGVPYGYTFGSGTRLTVV.

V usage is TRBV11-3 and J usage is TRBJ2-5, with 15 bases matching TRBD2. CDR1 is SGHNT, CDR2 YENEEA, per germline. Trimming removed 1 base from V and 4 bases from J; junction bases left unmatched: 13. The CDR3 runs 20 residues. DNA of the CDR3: TGTGCCAGCAGCTTAGTGGCCCCGAGGACTAGCGGGGGGGGGAGAGAGACCCAGTACTTC. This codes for CASSLVAPRTSGGGRETQYF.